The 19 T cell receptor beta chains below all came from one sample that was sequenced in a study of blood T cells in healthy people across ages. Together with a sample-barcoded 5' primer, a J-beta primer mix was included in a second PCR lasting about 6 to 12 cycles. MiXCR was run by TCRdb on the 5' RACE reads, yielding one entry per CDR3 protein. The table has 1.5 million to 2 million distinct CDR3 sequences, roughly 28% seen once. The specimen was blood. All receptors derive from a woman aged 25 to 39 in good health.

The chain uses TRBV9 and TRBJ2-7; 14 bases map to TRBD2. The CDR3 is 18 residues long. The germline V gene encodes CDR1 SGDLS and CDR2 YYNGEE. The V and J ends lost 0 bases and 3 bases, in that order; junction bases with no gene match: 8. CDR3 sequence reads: CASSVEGTSGGRVYEQYF. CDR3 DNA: TGTGCCAGCAGCGTAGAAGGGACTAGCGGGGGCCGAGTCTACGAGCAGTACTTC. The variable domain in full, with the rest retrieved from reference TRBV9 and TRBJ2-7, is DSGVTQTPKHLITATGQRVTLRCSPRSGDLSVYWYQQSLDQGLQFLIQYYNGEERAKGNILERFSAQQFPDLHSELNLSSLELGDSALYFCASSVEGTSGGRVYEQYFGPGTRLTVT.

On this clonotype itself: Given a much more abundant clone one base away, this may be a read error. The chain's CDR3 is CSASDAREATCEQYF. CDR3 nucleotides: TGCAGTGCTAGCGATGCGCGGGAGGCCACCTGCGAGCAGTACTTC. The chain combines TRBV20-1 with TRBJ2-4, with 8 positions matching TRBD2. The DNA end lines up better with TRBJ2-7; the J call may be wrong. CDR1 and CDR2 from the germline V gene are DFQATT and SNEGSKA (reference sequence). This CDR3 spans 15 amino acids.

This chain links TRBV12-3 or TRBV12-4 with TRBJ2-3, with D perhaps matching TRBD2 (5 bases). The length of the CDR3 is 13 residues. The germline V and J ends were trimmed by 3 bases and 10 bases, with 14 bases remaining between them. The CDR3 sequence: CASSLSPLGAQYF. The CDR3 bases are TGTGCCAGCAGTTTGTCTCCTCTCGGGGCGCAGTATTTT.

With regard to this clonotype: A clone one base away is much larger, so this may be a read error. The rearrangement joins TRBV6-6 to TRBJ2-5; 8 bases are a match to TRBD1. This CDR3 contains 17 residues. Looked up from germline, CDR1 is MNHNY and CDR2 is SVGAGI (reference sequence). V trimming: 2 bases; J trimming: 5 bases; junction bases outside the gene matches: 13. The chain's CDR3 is CASSYVPGQGHEETQYF. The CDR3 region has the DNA TGTGCCAGCAGTTACGTTCCCGGACAGGGCCACGAGGAGACCCAGTACTTC.

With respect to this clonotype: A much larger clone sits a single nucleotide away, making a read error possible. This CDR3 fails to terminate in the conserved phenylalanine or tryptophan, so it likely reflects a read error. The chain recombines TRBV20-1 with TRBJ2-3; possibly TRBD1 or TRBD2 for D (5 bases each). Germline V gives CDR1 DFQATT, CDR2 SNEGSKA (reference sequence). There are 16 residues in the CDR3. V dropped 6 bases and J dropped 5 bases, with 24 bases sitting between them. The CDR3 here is CSATGSQLGVLDTQYL. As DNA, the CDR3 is TGCAGTGCCACCGGATCCCAATTGGGGGTTTTAGATACGCAGTATTTA.

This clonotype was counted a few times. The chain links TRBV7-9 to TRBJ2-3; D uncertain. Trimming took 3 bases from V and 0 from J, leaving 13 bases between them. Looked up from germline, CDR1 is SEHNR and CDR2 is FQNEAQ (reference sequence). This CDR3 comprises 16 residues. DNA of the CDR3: TGTGCCAGCAGCTTGATCCTTGCAGCTAGCACAGATACGCAGTATTTT. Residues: CASSLILAASTDTQYF.

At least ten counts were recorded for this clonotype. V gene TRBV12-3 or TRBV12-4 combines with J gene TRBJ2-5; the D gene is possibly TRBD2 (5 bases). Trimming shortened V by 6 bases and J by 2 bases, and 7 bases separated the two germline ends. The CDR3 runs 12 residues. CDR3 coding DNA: TGTGCCAGCAGAAGACTACAAGAGACCCAGTACTTC. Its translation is CASRRLQETQYF.

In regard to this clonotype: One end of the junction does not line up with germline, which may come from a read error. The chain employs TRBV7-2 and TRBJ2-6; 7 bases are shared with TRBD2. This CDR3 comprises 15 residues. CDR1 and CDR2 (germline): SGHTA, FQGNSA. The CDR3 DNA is TGTGCCAGCAGCATGAGCGGGGCTGGGGCCGACGTCCTGACTTTC. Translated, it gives CASSMSGAGADVLTF.

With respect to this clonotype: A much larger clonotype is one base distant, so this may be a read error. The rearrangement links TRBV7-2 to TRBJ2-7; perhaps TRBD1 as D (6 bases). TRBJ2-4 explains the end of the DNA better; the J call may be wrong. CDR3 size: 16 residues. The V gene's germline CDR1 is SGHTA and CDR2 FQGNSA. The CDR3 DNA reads TGTGCCAGCAGCACCGTAGACGAAGGGGGTAGGAACATTCAGTACTTC. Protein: CASSTVDEGGRNIQYF.

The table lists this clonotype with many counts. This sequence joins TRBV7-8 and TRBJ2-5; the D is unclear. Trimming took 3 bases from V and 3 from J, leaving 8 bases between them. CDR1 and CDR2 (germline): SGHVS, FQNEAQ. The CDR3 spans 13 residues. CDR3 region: CASSFKAEETQYF. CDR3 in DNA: TGTGCCAGCAGCTTCAAGGCCGAAGAGACCCAGTACTTC.

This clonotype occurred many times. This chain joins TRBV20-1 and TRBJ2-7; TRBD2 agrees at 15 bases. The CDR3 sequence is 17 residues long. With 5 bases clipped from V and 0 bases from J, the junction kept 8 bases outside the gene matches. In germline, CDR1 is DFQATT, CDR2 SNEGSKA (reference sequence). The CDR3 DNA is TGCAGTGCTGATGGACTAGCGGGAGGGCCGGGCTCCTACGAGCAGTACTTC. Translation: CSADGLAGGPGSYEQYF.

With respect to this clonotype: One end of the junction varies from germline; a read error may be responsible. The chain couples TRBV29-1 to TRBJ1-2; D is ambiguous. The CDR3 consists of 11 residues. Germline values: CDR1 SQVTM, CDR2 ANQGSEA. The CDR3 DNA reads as TGCAGCGCTGAAGATCGCCAGGGCTACACCTTC. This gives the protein CSAEDRQGYTF.

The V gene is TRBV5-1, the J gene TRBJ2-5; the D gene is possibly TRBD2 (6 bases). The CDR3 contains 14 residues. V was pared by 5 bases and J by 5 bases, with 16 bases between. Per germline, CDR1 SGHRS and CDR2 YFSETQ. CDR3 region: CASSDHRGKETQYF. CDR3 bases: TGCGCCAGCAGTGACCACCGCGGGAAGGAGACCCAGTACTTC.

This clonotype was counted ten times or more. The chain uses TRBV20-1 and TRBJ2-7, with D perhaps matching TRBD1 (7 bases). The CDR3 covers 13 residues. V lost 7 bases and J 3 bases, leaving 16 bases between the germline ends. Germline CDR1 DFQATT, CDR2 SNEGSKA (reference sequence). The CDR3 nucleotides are TGCAGTGTTCAGGGGGGCCGCTTCTACGAGCAGTACTTC. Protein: CSVQGGRFYEQYF.

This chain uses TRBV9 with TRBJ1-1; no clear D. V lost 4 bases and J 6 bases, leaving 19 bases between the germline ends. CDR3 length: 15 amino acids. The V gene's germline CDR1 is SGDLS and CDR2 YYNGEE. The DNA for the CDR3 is TGTGCCAGCAGCCCCCGGATGAGTACCGAAGCTGAAGCTTTCTTT. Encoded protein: CASSPRMSTEAEAFF.

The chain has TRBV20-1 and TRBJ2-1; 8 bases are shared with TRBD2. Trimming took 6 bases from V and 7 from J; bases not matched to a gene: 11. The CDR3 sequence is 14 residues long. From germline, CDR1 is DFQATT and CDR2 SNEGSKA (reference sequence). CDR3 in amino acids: CSASLRGGRNEQFF. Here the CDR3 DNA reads TGCAGTGCGAGCCTCCGGGGGGGCCGGAATGAGCAGTTCTTC.

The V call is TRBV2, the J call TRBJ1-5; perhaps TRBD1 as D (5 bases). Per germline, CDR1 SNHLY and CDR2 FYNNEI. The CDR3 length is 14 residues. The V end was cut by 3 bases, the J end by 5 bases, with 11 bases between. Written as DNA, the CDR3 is TGTGCCAGCAGTGAGCTGCCGGGGGATCAGCCCCAGCATTTT. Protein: CASSELPGDQPQHF.

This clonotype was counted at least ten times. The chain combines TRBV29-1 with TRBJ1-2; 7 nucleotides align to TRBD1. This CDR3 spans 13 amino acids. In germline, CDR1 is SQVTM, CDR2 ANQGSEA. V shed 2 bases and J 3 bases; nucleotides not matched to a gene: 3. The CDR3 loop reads CSVEQGQDYGYTF. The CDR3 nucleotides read TGCAGCGTTGAACAAGGACAGGACTATGGCTACACCTTC.

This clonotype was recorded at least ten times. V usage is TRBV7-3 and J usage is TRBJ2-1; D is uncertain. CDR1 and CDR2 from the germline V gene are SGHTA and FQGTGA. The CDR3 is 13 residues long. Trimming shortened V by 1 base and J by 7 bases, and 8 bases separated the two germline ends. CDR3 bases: TGTGCCAGCAGCTTAATTGGGGTGAATGAGCAGTTCTTC. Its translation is CASSLIGVNEQFF.